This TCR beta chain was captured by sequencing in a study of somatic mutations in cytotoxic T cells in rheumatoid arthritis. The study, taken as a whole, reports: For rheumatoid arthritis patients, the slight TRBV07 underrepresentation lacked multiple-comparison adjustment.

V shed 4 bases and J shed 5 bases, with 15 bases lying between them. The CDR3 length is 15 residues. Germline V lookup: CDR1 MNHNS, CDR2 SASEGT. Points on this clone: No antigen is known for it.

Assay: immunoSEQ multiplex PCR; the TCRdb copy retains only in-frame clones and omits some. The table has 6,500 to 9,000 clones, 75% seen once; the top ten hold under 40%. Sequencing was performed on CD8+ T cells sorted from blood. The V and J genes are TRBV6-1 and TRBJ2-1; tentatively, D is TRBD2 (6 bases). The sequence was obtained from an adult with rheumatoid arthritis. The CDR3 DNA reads TGTGCCAGCAGTGCGACCAGGACTACCAACAATGAGCAGTTCTTC. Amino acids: CASSATRTTNNEQFF.